The TCR beta chain under discussion was sequenced for a study of breast tumors, draining lymph nodes, adjacent tissues (dated by TCRdb to the mid-2010s). Describing the broader study: The study compared TCR beta repertoires across tumor, adjacent nontumor tissue and axillary lymph nodes from breast cancer patients. In human breast cancer, the study set out to evaluate how tumor, surrounding tissue and draining lymph node repertoires relate to one another and whether T cells may move between these sites.

The instrument was an Illumina HiSeq 2000. Multiplex PCR amplification was used to generate the TCR beta chain libraries. High-throughput sequencing was used to analyze the amplified TCR beta chain products. The public sequencing data were trimmed at Q25 with fastp and processed into clonotypes with MiXCR by TCRdb, which kept only in-frame beta chains. Each entry merges the rows of one CDR3 protein and shows their most common DNA and genes. This sample has 90,000 to 120,000 distinct CDR3 sequences in its table, and 21% of those were observed once. Jointly, the top ten make up around 1.2% of the sample. The axillary draining lymph nodes of breast cancer patients were the source of the lymph node samples. The junction shows trimming of 6 bases on V and 14 bases on J, plus 20 bases between the germline ends. From its cysteine to its phenylalanine, the CDR3 spans 14 amino acids. Of all the DNA, just the CDR3 is kept, 42 bases in frame from base 1.

Broader findings and caveats from the paper: The data were judged consistent with most tumor T cells deriving from the lymph node and then expanding within tumor tissue. The conclusion that tumor T cells originate in lymph nodes was framed as consistent with a hypothesis rather than directly demonstrated. The similarity between tumor and nontumor tissue repertoires was significantly greater in luminal-like breast cancer than in basal-like breast cancer. Tumors showed preferential V and J gene usage, and their T-cell repertoire diversity fell below that of lymph nodes yet above that of nontumor tissue.

This clonotype was detected ten times or more. Its antigen is unknown. No base qualities exist here, and no much larger clone lies one base off it. The source of this sequence is a female donor with breast cancer. Some clones in this sample may be carry-over from other donors' samples. This sequence uses TRBV12-3 or TRBV12-4 and TRBJ1-6; the D gene is possibly TRBD1, with 5 bases matching. Sequencing was done on a sample of axillary lymph node tissue. The DNA reads as follows: TGTGCCAGCAGCAGTCCGGGACGGCCTTTGGCCCTCCACTTT. It specifies CASSSPGRPLALHF.